This note documents a single TCR beta chain sequence. No antigen is known for it. Base qualities were left out, and no much larger clone turns up one base away. The data originate from a study of CD8 T cells in Susac syndrome (dated by TCRdb to the late 2010s). Describing the broader study: The study used repertoire sequencing to test whether antigen drove CD8+ T cell activation and differentiation in Susac syndrome. Clonality of the CD8+ T cell repertoire was compared between more than 10 healthy donors, roughly 14 Susac syndrome patients and roughly 16 multiple sclerosis patients.

The CDR3 covers 11 residues, taking in both the cysteine and the phenylalanine. Of the read, only the CDR3 DNA is kept; its 33 bases are in frame from base 1. Based on the germline V gene, the CDR1 and CDR2 sequences are MNHEY and SVGEGT. Trimming removed 4 bases from V and 2 bases from J, leaving 3 bases between the germline ends. RNA was extracted using the RNeasy kit, and roughly 0.45 to 1 ug of the RNA was reverse transcribed with random hexamers. TCR beta CDR3 regions were amplified with the immunoSEQ multiplex PCR assay covering 54 Vbeta and 13 Jbeta segments. To correct PCR amplification bias, a synthetic template baseline was used for both primer optimization and computational correction. Regarding the original processing steps: Reads were annotated to V, D and J genes according to IMGT and were analyzed with immunoSEQ Analyzer, with only productive sequences retained. Clonality was computed as one minus Shannon entropy normalized by log2 of the number of productive unique sequences. For each patient and control, public and private clones were evaluated among the 100 most prevalent clones. Clones were defined as Susac-specific when absent from the healthy and MS cohorts, from about 1,100 published viral clones and from other ImmuneACCESS disease sequences. In-frame beta chains were kept once TCRdb had trimmed the public reads at Q25 with fastp and called clones with MiXCR. Each entry is one CDR3 protein sequence, shown with its most common DNA and genes. The authors' filters were not applied to this entry. Counted in this sample were about 80,000 distinct CDR3 sequences; roughly 94% of them appeared once. The leading ten clones occupy roughly 0.24% of the sample.

Summary of the overall study and its limitations: The number of individuals in the TCR sequencing and HLA analysis was recognized as being relatively small.

Peripheral blood CD8+ and CD4+ T cells from healthy donors, Susac syndrome patients and multiple sclerosis patients were profiled by high-throughput TCR beta sequencing. The healthy donors served as controls matched for age and sex. Bulk CD8+ and CD4+ T cells were purified by magnetic negative isolation, whereas CD8+ TEMRA cells were enriched by FACS. Blood was drawn into EDTA tubes, processed within 24 hours, and PBMCs were isolated by density gradient centrifugation. PBMCs intended for TCR sequencing were frozen in liquid nitrogen and were later thawed in a 37 degrees C water bath. Purity of sorted or isolated CD4+, CD8+ and CD8+ TEMRA cells was at least 90%.

This TCR derives from a human donor in good health. The rearranged segments are TRBV6-2 or TRBV6-3 and TRBJ2-7, with no reliable assignment of the D segment. The sample was CD8+ T cells from PBMCs. The bases are TGTGCCAGCAGTTTACCCTACGAGCAGTACTTC. This sequence encodes CASSLPYEQYF.